The 4 T cell receptor beta chains below come from one sample, sequenced in a study of T-cell memory formation after mild COVID-19. TCRdb re-derived calls from the 5' RACE reads in MiXCR, one entry per CDR3 protein. The repertoire holds more than 750 distinct CDR3 sequences, with around 45% as singletons. Sequencing was performed on PBMCs or a T cell subset sorted from them (not recorded which). The receptor source for this set is an adult who had mild COVID-19 (a few samples of this study predate the infection). Cell type and time point are not known.

J is TRBJ2-7 and V is TRBV7-4; D is uncertain. V was pared by 5 bases and J by 4 bases, with 9 bases between. Per the germline V gene, CDR1 is SGHVT and CDR2 is SQSDAQ. This CDR3 has 12 amino acids. For the CDR3, the DNA is TGTGCCAGCAGCAGTTACCCTTACGAGCAGTACGTC. It encodes CASSSYPYEQYV.

This clonotype is large in the sample. J is TRBJ2-7 and V is TRBV9, with 7 bases matching TRBD1. Germline CDR1 SGDLS, CDR2 YYNGEE. V dropped 2 bases and J dropped 3; count of bases not matched to a gene: 11. This CDR3 spans 16 amino acids. CDR3 sequence (DNA): TGTGCCAGCAGCGTCCAAACAGGGGAAGGTGTCTACGAGCAGTACTTC. As protein: CASSVQTGEGVYEQYF.

The rearrangement uses TRBV24-1 and TRBJ2-7; 7 bases are shared with TRBD1. Germline CDR1 reads KGHDR; CDR2 reads SFDVKD. This CDR3 has 13 amino acids. J lost 8 bases, V lost 12 bases, and 15 bases had no gene match. The CDR3 is CAPRTGLFSKQYF. The CDR3 bases are TGTGCCCCGAGGACAGGCCTCTTTTCTAAGCAGTACTTC.

This clonotype has just one count. The chain couples TRBV6-5 to TRBJ2-3, with 10 positions matching TRBD2. The CDR3 runs 20 residues. CDR1 is MNHEY and CDR2 is SVGAGI in the germline V gene. V trimming: 0 bases; J trimming: 0 bases; junction bases outside the gene matches: 12. The CDR3 DNA sequence: TGTGCCAGCAGTTACTCGAGACGGCGGACTAGCGGCCCTAGCACAGATACGCAGTATTTT. Translation gives CASSYSRRRTSGPSTDTQYF.